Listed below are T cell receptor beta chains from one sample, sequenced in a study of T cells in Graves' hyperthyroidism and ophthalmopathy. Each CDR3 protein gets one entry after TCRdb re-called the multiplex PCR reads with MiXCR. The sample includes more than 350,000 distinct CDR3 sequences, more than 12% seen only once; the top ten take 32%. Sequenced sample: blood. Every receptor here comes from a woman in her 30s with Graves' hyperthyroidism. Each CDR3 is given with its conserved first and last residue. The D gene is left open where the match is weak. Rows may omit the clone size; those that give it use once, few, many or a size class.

cdr3_nt: TGCGCCAGCAGCTTGCGTCATGAGGCTAGCGGAGGTTCTGGGGCCAACGTCCTGACTTTC; cdr3_aa: CASSLRHEASGGSGANVLTF; d_call: TRBD2; j_call: TRBJ2-6; clone_size: -; v_call: TRBV5-1
cdr3_nt: TGTGCCAGCAGACGCGGGGCAGGGGGGTCAACTAATGAAAAACTGTTTTTT; cdr3_aa: CASRRGAGGSTNEKLFF; d_call: TRBD1; j_call: TRBJ1-4; clone_size: many; v_call: TRBV27
cdr3_nt: TGTGCCAGCAGTTTATATAGCGGGGGCTCCTACAATGAGCAGTTCTTC; cdr3_aa: CASSLYSGGSYNEQFF; d_call: TRBD2; j_call: TRBJ2-1; clone_size: many; v_call: TRBV28
cdr3_nt: TGTGCCAGCAGCCCCGGACTAGCGGGCACAGATACGCAGTATTTT; cdr3_aa: CASSPGLAGTDTQYF; d_call: TRBD2; j_call: TRBJ2-3; clone_size: many; v_call: TRBV11-1
cdr3_nt: TGTGCCAGCAGGGACGGGGGGACAGGGGCGGTGAATACGCAGTATTTT; cdr3_aa: CASRDGGTGAVNTQYF; d_call: TRBD1; j_call: TRBJ2-3; clone_size: many; v_call: TRBV7-3
cdr3_nt: TGTGCCAGCAGTGAATTTGATGGAGGGGCAGATACGCAGTATTTT; cdr3_aa: CASSEFDGGADTQYF; d_call: -; j_call: TRBJ2-3; clone_size: -; v_call: TRBV6-4
cdr3_nt: TGTGCCAGTAGTATAGACGGGAGCCCGGCTAGCACAGATACGCAGTATTTT; cdr3_aa: CASSIDGSPASTDTQYF; d_call: -; j_call: TRBJ2-3; clone_size: few; v_call: TRBV19
cdr3_nt: TGTGCCATCACCAGATTGGGTTCGGGGGATGGTGGCTACACCTTC; cdr3_aa: CAITRLGSGDGGYTF; d_call: -; j_call: TRBJ1-2; clone_size: many; v_call: TRBV10-3
cdr3_nt: TGTGCCATAGCGGGACTAGCGGGAACCATTCAGTACTTC; cdr3_aa: CAIAGLAGTIQYF; d_call: TRBD2; j_call: TRBJ2-4; clone_size: -; v_call: TRBV28
cdr3_nt: TGTGCCAGCAGAAAAACTAGCGGGGGGTTTTACAATGAGCAGTTCTTC; cdr3_aa: CASRKTSGGFYNEQFF; d_call: TRBD2; j_call: TRBJ2-1; clone_size: many; v_call: TRBV2
cdr3_nt: TGTGCCAGCAGTTCCTCTTCCGTCACGGTCTACGAGCAGTACTTC; cdr3_aa: CASSSSSVTVYEQYF; d_call: -; j_call: TRBJ2-7; clone_size: many; v_call: TRBV6-5
cdr3_nt: TGTGCCAGCAGCGTATCCGGGACAGGGGGCACTGAAGCTTTCTTT; cdr3_aa: CASSVSGTGGTEAFF; d_call: TRBD1; j_call: TRBJ1-1; clone_size: many; v_call: TRBV9
cdr3_nt: TGCAGCGTCGAATGGACTAGTCGGAGGGCTTACGAGCAGTACTTC; cdr3_aa: CSVEWTSRRAYEQYF; d_call: TRBD2; j_call: TRBJ2-7; clone_size: once; v_call: TRBV29-1
cdr3_nt: TGTGCCAGCAGCTTAGCGGGGCCAAGGCAGACCGGGGAGCTGTTTTTT; cdr3_aa: CASSLAGPRQTGELFF; d_call: -; j_call: TRBJ2-2; clone_size: many; v_call: TRBV11-1
cdr3_nt: TGTGCCAGCAGCTTAACAAGTAGCTGGGTCACTGAAGCTTTCTTT; cdr3_aa: CASSLTSSWVTEAFF; d_call: -; j_call: TRBJ1-1; clone_size: many; v_call: TRBV7-3
cdr3_nt: TGTGCCAGCAGCGCCTCAAACAGGGGGACAGATACGCAGTATTTT; cdr3_aa: CASSASNRGTDTQYF; d_call: TRBD1; j_call: TRBJ2-3; clone_size: few; v_call: TRBV9
cdr3_nt: TGCGCCAGCAGCTGGACTAGCACCCGCACAGATACGCAGTATTTT; cdr3_aa: CASSWTSTRTDTQYF; d_call: TRBD2; j_call: TRBJ2-3; clone_size: -; v_call: TRBV5-1
cdr3_nt: TGCGCCAGCAGCTCCCACCCCGAGACTAGCTTCGATGAGCAGTTCTTC; cdr3_aa: CASSSHPETSFDEQFF; d_call: TRBD2; j_call: TRBJ2-1; clone_size: -; v_call: TRBV5-1
cdr3_nt: TGTGCTAGTGGTGGACTAGCGGGAATAGAGACCCAGTACTTC; cdr3_aa: CASGGLAGIETQYF; d_call: TRBD2; j_call: TRBJ2-5; clone_size: -; v_call: TRBV12-5
cdr3_nt: TGTGCCACCACAAAACGGGGAAGTTCAAAAACTGAAGCTTTCTTT; cdr3_aa: CATTKRGSSKTEAFF; d_call: -; j_call: TRBJ1-1; clone_size: many; v_call: TRBV6-2/TRBV6-3
cdr3_nt: TGTGCCAGCAGCCTACAGGGGAGGAATCAGCCCCAGCATTTT; cdr3_aa: CASSLQGRNQPQHF; d_call: TRBD1; j_call: TRBJ1-5; clone_size: -; v_call: TRBV7-9
cdr3_nt: TGTGCCAGCAGTTCCCCCCCGCCGGCGAGCTCCTACGAGCAGTACTTC; cdr3_aa: CASSSPPPASSYEQYF; d_call: -; j_call: TRBJ2-7; clone_size: -; v_call: TRBV28
cdr3_nt: TGTGCCAGCCCTGGTTCGCGGGACGGCACCTACGAGCAGTACTTC; cdr3_aa: CASPGSRDGTYEQYF; d_call: -; j_call: TRBJ2-7; clone_size: many; v_call: TRBV6-1
cdr3_nt: TGTGCCACCAGCAGATATCCAGGACAGGGGAAGGGAGATACGCAGTATTTT; cdr3_aa: CATSRYPGQGKGDTQYF; d_call: TRBD1; j_call: TRBJ2-3; clone_size: -; v_call: TRBV15
cdr3_nt: TGTGCCAGCAGCCTGTATAATAGCGGGGCCTACGAGCAGTACTTC; cdr3_aa: CASSLYNSGAYEQYF; d_call: TRBD2; j_call: TRBJ2-7; clone_size: few; v_call: TRBV6-2/TRBV6-3
cdr3_nt: TGTGCCACCAGTGATCCTGGGACAGGGGGCGGGGAGCTGTTTTTT; cdr3_aa: CATSDPGTGGGELFF; d_call: TRBD1; j_call: TRBJ2-2; clone_size: few; v_call: TRBV24-1
cdr3_nt: TGTGCCAGCAGTTTAGAGCCGGGATGGGATACGCAGTATTTT; cdr3_aa: CASSLEPGWDTQYF; d_call: -; j_call: TRBJ2-3; clone_size: -; v_call: TRBV12-3/TRBV12-4
cdr3_nt: TGTGCCAGCAGCCCGAGGGACCTCTCCTACGAGCAGTACTTC; cdr3_aa: CASSPRDLSYEQYF; d_call: -; j_call: TRBJ2-7; clone_size: -; v_call: TRBV7-9
cdr3_nt: TGCAGTGCAGCAACTAGCGGGAGGGGAAATGAGCAGTTCTTC; cdr3_aa: CSAATSGRGNEQFF; d_call: TRBD2; j_call: TRBJ2-1; clone_size: -; v_call: TRBV20-1
cdr3_nt: TGTGCCAGCAGTGGACTAGCGGAGTACAATGAGCAGTTCTTC; cdr3_aa: CASSGLAEYNEQFF; d_call: TRBD2; j_call: TRBJ2-1; clone_size: many; v_call: TRBV6-1
cdr3_nt: TGCGCCAGTATGCTAGAGGACATTCAGTACTTC; cdr3_aa: CASMLEDIQYF; d_call: -; j_call: TRBJ2-4; clone_size: many; v_call: TRBV5-1
cdr3_nt: TGCGCCAGCAGCCAAGTCGGCTACTCCTACAATGAGCAGTTCTTC; cdr3_aa: CASSQVGYSYNEQFF; d_call: -; j_call: TRBJ2-1; clone_size: -; v_call: TRBV4-1
cdr3_nt: TGTGCCAGCAGTTGGGACAGTAATCGGGGGGAGCTGTTTTTT; cdr3_aa: CASSWDSNRGELFF; d_call: TRBD1; j_call: TRBJ2-2; clone_size: few; v_call: TRBV6-1
cdr3_nt: TGTGCCAGCAGCCGAAGGACAGCAGATACGCAGTATTTT; cdr3_aa: CASSRRTADTQYF; d_call: -; j_call: TRBJ2-3; clone_size: many; v_call: TRBV7-2
cdr3_nt: TGTGCCAGCAGTGACCCGACAGGGGGCTTGTATACTGAAGCTTTCTTT; cdr3_aa: CASSDPTGGLYTEAFF; d_call: TRBD1; j_call: TRBJ1-1; clone_size: few; v_call: TRBV6-1
cdr3_nt: TGTGCCAGTAGTCCCTGGACGCGGAGGGCCGGGGAGCTGTTTTTT; cdr3_aa: CASSPWTRRAGELFF; d_call: -; j_call: TRBJ2-2; clone_size: few; v_call: TRBV19
cdr3_nt: TGCGCCAGCAGCTTGGCAACGGGGGCGCGGGACGAGCAGTACTTC; cdr3_aa: CASSLATGARDEQYF; d_call: -; j_call: TRBJ2-7; clone_size: many; v_call: TRBV5-1
cdr3_nt: TGTGCCAGCAGTCACGACAGTGCTCAGCAGTACTTC; cdr3_aa: CASSHDSAQQYF; d_call: -; j_call: TRBJ2-7; clone_size: few; v_call: TRBV27
cdr3_nt: TGCAGTGCACCGGGACAGGGCCTCTCTGGGGCCAACGTCCTGACTTTC; cdr3_aa: CSAPGQGLSGANVLTF; d_call: TRBD1; j_call: TRBJ2-6; clone_size: many; v_call: TRBV20-1
cdr3_nt: TGTGCCAGCAGCTTAGTGGGACACGGGAACACTGAAGCTTTCTTT; cdr3_aa: CASSLVGHGNTEAFF; d_call: -; j_call: TRBJ1-1; clone_size: many; v_call: TRBV7-9